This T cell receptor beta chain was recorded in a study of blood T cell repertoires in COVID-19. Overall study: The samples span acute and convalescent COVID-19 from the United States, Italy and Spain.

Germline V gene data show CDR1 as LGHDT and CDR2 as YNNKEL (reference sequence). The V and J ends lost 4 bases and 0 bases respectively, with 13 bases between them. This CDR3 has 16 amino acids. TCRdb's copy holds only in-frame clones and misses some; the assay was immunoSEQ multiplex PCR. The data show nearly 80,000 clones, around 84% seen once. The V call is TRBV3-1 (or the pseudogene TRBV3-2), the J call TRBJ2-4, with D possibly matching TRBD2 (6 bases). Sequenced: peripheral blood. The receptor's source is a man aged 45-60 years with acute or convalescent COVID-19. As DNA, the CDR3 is TGTGCCAGCAGCCTCCGGGACTCACTAGCCAAAAACATTCAGTACTTC. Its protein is CASSLRDSLAKNIQYF.